In this sample, the clone carrying this TCR beta chain turned up a few times. Its target is not known. The sample comes from a study of blood T cells in healthy people across ages. Whole-study findings and limits: Unsorted PBMCs ruled out conclusive naive versus antigen-experienced comparison.

Primed by a sample-barcoded 5' primer and a J-beta primer mix, a second PCR proceeded for 7 to 11 cycles. TCRdb analysed the 5' RACE reads with MiXCR anew, one entry per CDR3 protein. The sample lists more than 1 million distinct CDR3 sequences, 40% to 55% occurring once. Healthy Caucasian individuals from Russia aged roughly 6 to 90 were enrolled as donors. Samples each yielded at least 5 micrograms of total RNA. Per the germline V gene, CDR1 is DFQATT and CDR2 is SNEGSKA (reference sequence). CDR3 length: 13 residues. Deletions cut 3 bases from V and 2 bases from J, with 10 bases between. V is TRBV20-1 and J is TRBJ2-5, with D perhaps assigned TRBD1 or TRBD2 (5 bases each). This sequence was found in a woman aged 60-70 years in good health. The material sequenced was blood. CDR3 DNA sequence: TGCAGTGCTAGTGTCAGGGAGCAAGAGACCCAGTACTTC. It encodes CSASVREQETQYF.